This TCR beta chain was retrieved from a study of regulatory T cells in long-lasting Graves disease. The CDR3 sequence is 16 residues long. CDR1 SGHTA and CDR2 FQGNSA come from the germline V gene. Unmatched junction bases numbered 4, after V lost 4 bases and J lost 2 bases. Study outcomes and limitations: Persistent disease favored TRBV28, TRBJ1-2 and TRBJ2-5.

Noted time point: newly diagnosed GD, antithyroid drugs for less than 3 months. TCR sequences were obtained from RNA taken from PBMCs. This clonotype has at least ten counts. Its specificity is unknown. Building of the TCR beta libraries involved iRepertoire HTBI primers and Arm-PCR of CDR3 regions. A single record per CDR3 protein comes from TCRdb applying MiXCR to the multiplex PCR reads. The table shows 680,000 or so distinct CDR3 sequences, with roughly 15% occurring only once. The data also belong to a second study, concerning T cells in Graves' hyperthyroidism and ophthalmopathy. This second report adds: TCR CDR3 regions were first amplified by RT-PCR with HTBI primers. Ophthalmopathy could be told apart from stable hyperthyroidism with a 13 V-J model.

Sequenced here: peripheral blood mononuclear cells (PBMCs), sampled at new diagnosis, from a patient treated with antithyroid drugs. This clonotype was sampled from a woman in her 30s with Graves disease. The chain combines TRBV7-2 with TRBJ2-7; 14 nucleotides agree with TRBD2. The CDR3 DNA reads as TGTGCCAGCAGCTGGACTAGCGGGGGGATGACCTACGAGCAGTACTTC. This translates into CASSWTSGGMTYEQYF.